Following are 30 T cell receptor beta chains from one sample sequenced in a study of CD8 T cells in ankylosing spondylitis (dated by TCRdb to 2017 to 2019). The method was 5' RACE. This sample was sequenced with an Illumina HiSeq 2500. TCRdb ran its own pipeline on the public reads, namely fastp trimming at Q25 and MiXCR clone calling, and kept in-frame beta chains. When rows share a CDR3 protein, they turn into one entry using the most common DNA and genes. This sample comprises about 390,000 distinct CDR3 sequences, about a fifth of them detected only once. About 16% of the sample goes to the ten largest clones. These receptors are not linked to any known antigen. General findings and caveats noted by the study authors: Blood from ankylosing spondylitis patients appeared to be characterized by a TCR beta motif composed of about eight highly homologous amino acid variants.

Sequencing was carried out using blood, either unsorted or a sorted T cell fraction (not recorded which). The source is a male donor with ankylosing spondylitis.

This clonotype has a handful of counts. The gene calls are TRBV6-1 and TRBJ2-3; a weak D match, TRBD2 (5 bases). The germline V and J ends were trimmed by 6 bases and 0 bases, with 19 bases remaining between them. Germline loops: CDR1 MNHNS, CDR2 SASEGT. This CDR3 region has 17 residues. CDR3 sequence reads: CASRNQRAWTSTDTQYF. DNA for the CDR3: TGTGCCAGCAGAAACCAACGGGCGTGGACTAGCACAGATACGCAGTATTTT.

There are a few counts of this clonotype. The chain links TRBV24-1 to TRBJ2-7, with 11 nucleotides matching TRBD2. The V gene end was trimmed by 5 bases and the J gene end by 6 bases; junction bases not matched to a gene: 8. CDR3 length: 15 amino acids. CDR1 KGHDR and CDR2 SFDVKD come from the germline V gene. The CDR3 nucleotides are TGTGCCACCAGTGGCTTAGCGGGAGGGCCTTTCGAGCAGTACTTC. Translated, it gives CATSGLAGGPFEQYF.

The rearrangement joins TRBV28 to TRBJ2-1; 11 bases align to TRBD2. With V trimmed by 6 bases and J by 5 bases, 6 bases remained unmatched. CDR3 size: 15 residues. The germline V gene encodes CDR1 MDHEN and CDR2 SYDVKM. The CDR3 region has the DNA TGTGCCAGCAGAGGGACTAGCGGAGCCAACAATGAGCAGTTCTTC. It is translated as CASRGTSGANNEQFF.

This clonotype has a handful of counts. The chain is built from TRBV10-3 and TRBJ2-5; D is ambiguous. Trimming removed 6 bases at V and 0 bases at J, with 11 bases between. The CDR3 sequence is 14 residues long. CDR1 is ENHRY and CDR2 is SYGVKD in the germline V gene. The CDR3 DNA reads as TGTGCCATCAGCCCGGCGATTGACCAAGAGACCCAGTACTTC. Translating it yields CAISPAIDQETQYF.

The gene calls are TRBV20-1 and TRBJ2-1, with 7 bases lining up with TRBD2. Germline loops: CDR1 DFQATT, CDR2 SNEGSKA (reference sequence). With V trimmed by 1 base and J by 1 base, 4 bases remained unmatched. The length of the CDR3 is 15 residues. The CDR3 loop is CSARGSSGSYNEQFF. The CDR3 DNA follows: TGCAGTGCTAGAGGATCTAGCGGTTCCTACAATGAGCAGTTCTTC.

A few counts support this clonotype. CDR3 DNA sequence: TGTGCCAGCAGCCTGGTGGCGGCGCGCGGACTAGCGGTTTACAATGAGCAGTTCTTC. This translates into CASSLVAARGLAVYNEQFF. This chain links TRBV11-1 with TRBJ2-1; TRBD2 agrees at 10 bases. The junction had 17 bases not matched to a gene; V was cut back by 5 bases and J by 4 bases. CDR3 length equals 19 residues. Germline V gene sequence: CDR1 SGHAT, CDR2 FQDESV (reference sequence).

The chain is built from TRBV7-8 and TRBJ1-5; possible D gene TRBD1, 6 bases. Trimming shortened V by 3 bases and J by 5 bases, and 14 bases separated the two germline ends. Per germline, CDR1 SGHVS and CDR2 FQNEAQ. CDR3 length: 15 amino acids. CDR3 in DNA: TGTGCCAGCAGCTTTAGGGGGAACAGCCATCAGCCCCAGCATTTT. Amino acid sequence: CASSFRGNSHQPQHF.

In its sample, this clonotype was seen a few times. The chain links TRBV6-5 to TRBJ1-5; 7 bases line up with TRBD1. The CDR3 length is 14 residues. The junction had 11 bases not matched to a gene; V was cut back by 6 bases and J by 9 bases. Germline-derived CDR1 and CDR2 are MNHEY and SVGAGI. In nucleotides, the CDR3 is TGTGCCAGCAGATTAACAGGGGCTTATGGGCCCCAGCATTTT. This sequence encodes CASRLTGAYGPQHF.

J is TRBJ2-3 and V is TRBV29-1; D is unclear. Germline V gene lookup returns CDR1 SQVTM and CDR2 ANQGSEA. The ends were cut back, 2 bases at V and 0 bases at J, with 9 bases in the middle. The CDR3 length is 14 residues. The CDR3 bases are TGCAGCGTTGAAAGGCGGTTGAGCACAGATACGCAGTATTTT. Its translation is CSVERRLSTDTQYF.

There are a few counts of this clonotype. The chain employs TRBV6-2 or TRBV6-3 and TRBJ2-7, with D perhaps TRBD2 (5 bases). Germline V gene data show CDR1 as MNHEY and CDR2 as SVGEGT. Trimming stripped 9 bases from V and 2 bases from J, with 14 bases between. The CDR3 is 13 amino acids. The CDR3, as DNA: TGTGCCAGTCGAGCGGCCACTCCCTACGAGCAGTACTTC. Translation: CASRAATPYEQYF.

In its sample, this clonotype was seen a few times. The J gene is TRBJ2-1, the V gene TRBV11-1; D possibly corresponds to TRBD2 (6 bases). The germline V gene encodes CDR1 SGHAT and CDR2 FQDESV (reference sequence). The CDR3 runs to 15 residues. Between the trimmed V and J ends, which lost 2 bases and 13 bases, there was a span of 21 bases. CDR3 loop: CASSLSASERMVQFF. CDR3 coding DNA: TGTGCCAGCAGCTTATCGGCTAGCGAGCGTATGGTTCAGTTCTTC.

This clonotype was counted a few times. V and J are TRBV4-3 and TRBJ2-7, with a tentative D call TRBD2 (6 bases). Germline CDR1 and CDR2: LGHNA and YSLEER. This CDR3 is built from 16 residues. The CDR3 sequence: CASLGGAGRYRYEQYF. As DNA, the CDR3 is TGCGCGAGCTTGGGGGGTGCAGGCCGGTATCGCTACGAGCAGTACTTC.

This clonotype has only a few counts. The genes are TRBV7-8 and TRBJ1-1; unclear D gene. CDR3 length equals 15 residues. The germline gives CDR1 SGHVS, CDR2 FQNEAQ. With 1 base removed from V and 0 bases from J, the gap between germline ends came to 9 bases. CDR3 sequence: CASSLVEGLNTEAFF. Here the CDR3 DNA reads TGTGCCAGCAGCTTAGTCGAGGGTTTGAACACTGAAGCTTTCTTT.

In its sample, this clonotype was seen once. The chain carries TRBV9 and TRBJ2-5, with 10 positions matching TRBD1. The germline CDR1 and CDR2 sequences are SGDLS and YYNGEE. Germline trimming cut 5 bases from V and 1 base from J; bases unmatched to any gene: 5. This CDR3 region has 15 residues. Here the CDR3 DNA reads TGTGCCAGCAGTGTTGGACAGGGGGTCCAAGAGACCCAGTACTTC. Protein sequence: CASSVGQGVQETQYF.

This clonotype was seen many times. The CDR3: CASRLGLNYGYTF. In DNA form, the CDR3 reads TGTGCCAGCAGGCTGGGACTTAACTATGGCTACACCTTC. The rearrangement links TRBV2 to TRBJ1-2; D is perhaps TRBD1 (5 bases). With 6 bases removed from V and 1 base from J, the gap between germline ends came to 9 bases. Germline V CDR1 and CDR2: SNHLY, FYNNEI. The CDR3 is 13 residues long. Using reference TRBV2 and TRBJ1-2 for the parts outside the CDR3, the full variable domain is EPEVTQTPSHQVTQMGQEVILRCVPISNHLYFYWYRQILGQKVEFLVSFYNNEISEKSEIFDDQFSVERPDGSNFTLKIRSTKLEDSAMYFCASRLGLNYGYTFGSGTRLTVV.

V is TRBV20-1 and J is TRBJ2-3; 9 bases line up with TRBD1. Germline CDR1 DFQATT, CDR2 SNEGSKA (reference sequence). The CDR3 sequence is 15 residues long. J was trimmed by 5 bases and V by 3 bases; bases with no gene match: 9. CDR3 in amino acids: CSASIDPTGGDTQYF. DNA for the CDR3: TGCAGTGCTAGTATTGACCCGACAGGGGGAGATACGCAGTATTTT.

CDR3 region: CASRGELAPYNEQFF. CDR3 nucleotides: TGCGCCAGCAGGGGGGAGCTAGCCCCCTACAATGAGCAGTTCTTC. V gene TRBV5-1 combines with J gene TRBJ2-1; possibly TRBD1 or TRBD2 for D (5 bases each). The length of the CDR3 is 15 residues. Looked up from germline, CDR1 is SGHRS and CDR2 is YFSETQ. The ends were cut back, 5 bases at V and 2 bases at J, with 14 bases in the middle.

In this sample, this clonotype turned up a few times. The CDR3: CSADDRGLGAGTEAFF. The CDR3 region has the DNA TGCAGTGCTGATGACAGGGGGCTAGGAGCGGGCACTGAAGCTTTCTTT. The rearrangement joins TRBV20-1 to TRBJ1-1; 10 nucleotides match TRBD1. The trim removed 5 bases at V and 4 bases at J, leaving 13 bases unmatched. The CDR3 consists of 16 residues. CDR1 is DFQATT and CDR2 is SNEGSKA in the germline V gene (reference sequence).

In this sample, this clonotype turned up once. The chain has TRBV28 and TRBJ1-4, with 10 nucleotides matching TRBD1. The CDR3 runs 15 residues. The V and J ends lost 5 bases and 8 bases, in that order; junction bases with no gene match: 8. Germline-derived CDR1 and CDR2 are MDHEN and SYDVKM. This CDR3 reads CASSPSGTGEEKLFF. CDR3 DNA sequence: TGTGCCAGCAGTCCTTCCGGGACAGGGGAAGAAAAACTGTTTTTT.

This clonotype was seen a few times. CDR3 coding DNA: TGCGCCAGCAGCCGGGGACAGGGCGAAGCTAACTATGGCTACACCTTC. It yields the protein CASSRGQGEANYGYTF. This chain joins TRBV4-1 and TRBJ1-2, with 9 bases identical to TRBD1. CDR1 and CDR2 from the germline V gene are MGHRA and YSYEKL. The junction had 6 bases not matched to a gene; V was cut back by 4 bases and J by 0 bases. The CDR3 extends over 16 amino acids.

The chain is built from TRBV11-1 and TRBJ1-6, with TRBD1 identical over 7 bases. The germline CDR1 and CDR2 sequences are SGHAT and FQDESV (reference sequence). V lost 3 bases, J lost 2 bases, and 10 bases stayed unmatched. The CDR3 is 18 residues long. The CDR3 region is CASSLHRGSGTYNSPLHF. The CDR3, as DNA: TGTGCCAGCAGCTTGCACAGGGGTTCGGGCACCTATAATTCACCCCTCCACTTT.

The sample holds many counts of this clonotype. The rearrangement uses TRBV29-1 and TRBJ2-1, with D tentatively TRBD1 (6 bases). The CDR3 has 17 amino acids. V lost 0 bases to trimming and J lost 2 bases, with 17 bases between them. The germline V gene encodes CDR1 SQVTM and CDR2 ANQGSEA. CDR3 sequence (DNA): TGCAGCGTTGAAGACTTCCTCGACAGGACCCCCTACAATGAGCAGTTCTTC. Translated, it gives CSVEDFLDRTPYNEQFF.

The rearrangement joins TRBV5-4 to TRBJ2-4; D possibly uses TRBD1 or TRBD2 (6 bases each). Germline loops: CDR1 SGHNT, CDR2 YYREEE (reference sequence). V was trimmed by 3 bases and J by 14 bases, leaving 15 bases between them. The CDR3 runs to 12 residues. DNA of the CDR3: TGTGCCAGCAGCTCCCGGGGGCAGGGAGAGTACTTC. Its protein product is CASSSRGQGEYF.

Only one count was recorded for this clonotype. V and J are TRBV5-1 and TRBJ1-6, with D tentatively TRBD1 (5 bases). V was shortened by 4 bases and J by 7 bases, with 15 bases between the two germline ends. Germline-derived CDR1 and CDR2 are SGHRS and YFSETQ. The CDR3 sequence is 15 residues long. CDR3 residues: CASSAPGLGNSPLHF. As DNA, the CDR3 is TGCGCCAGCAGCGCACCGGGACTGGGAAATTCACCCCTCCACTTT.

V usage is TRBV20-1 and J usage is TRBJ2-2; 7 nucleotides line up with TRBD1. The CDR3 covers 13 residues. The ends lost 4 bases at V and 6 bases at J; junction bases unmatched: 5. Germline V CDR1 and CDR2: DFQATT, SNEGSKA (reference sequence). The CDR3 spells CSAIGGSAGELFF. CDR3 nucleotides: TGCAGTGCTATAGGGGGCTCGGCCGGGGAGCTGTTTTTT.

The sample holds a few counts of this clonotype. This chain connects TRBV6-1 to TRBJ2-7; 7 nucleotides align to TRBD2. This CDR3 is 16 amino acids long. In germline, CDR1 is MNHNS, CDR2 SASEGT. With V trimmed by 5 bases and J by 4 bases, 14 bases remained unmatched. The CDR3 loop reads CASSTPSREFQYEQYF. CDR3 nucleotide sequence: TGTGCCAGCAGTACCCCTTCGCGGGAGTTTCAATACGAGCAGTACTTC.

This clonotype was detected once. The rearrangement joins TRBV18 to TRBJ2-2; D is perhaps TRBD1 (5 bases). Deletions cut 4 bases from V and 7 bases from J, with 7 bases between. Germline values: CDR1 KGHSH, CDR2 LQKENI. This CDR3 contains 12 residues. The CDR3 bases are TGTGCCAGCTCACGTGACAGCGGGGAGCTGTTTTTT. Its protein is CASSRDSGELFF.

This clonotype was seen only a few times. The chain links TRBV5-1 to TRBJ2-5; TRBD2 might be the D (6 bases). The germline gives CDR1 SGHRS, CDR2 YFSETQ. The V gene lost 2 bases and the J gene lost 4 bases, with 12 bases spanning the gap. This CDR3 spans 14 amino acids. Here the CDR3 DNA reads TGCGCCAGCAGCTTCGGCGGGATCCGAGAGACCCAGTACTTC. Its protein product is CASSFGGIRETQYF.

This clonotype came up a few times. The chain joins TRBV12-3 or TRBV12-4 to TRBJ2-4; the D gene is possibly TRBD2 (5 bases). Trimming shortened V by 4 bases and J by 10 bases, and 20 bases separated the two germline ends. CDR3 length: 15 residues. The CDR3 DNA follows: TGTGCCAGCAGTTCCCACCGGGAAAGCCGCAAGATTCAGTACTTC. Amino acid sequence: CASSSHRESRKIQYF.

With regard to this clonotype: The conserved phenylalanine or tryptophan normally closing the CDR3 is absent here, so this likely arose from a read error. DNA for the CDR3: TGTGCCAGCAGCCAAGAGATAGCGGGAGGAGGGCAAGAGACCCAGTACTTA. The encoded protein is CASSQEIAGGGQETQYL. The V call is TRBV4-2, the J call TRBJ2-5; TRBD2 agrees at 10 bases. From germline, CDR1 is LGHNA and CDR2 YNFKEQ. V was clipped by 0 bases and J by 2 bases; unmatched bases: 6. The CDR3 consists of 17 residues.